This paragraph reports one TCR beta chain. What it binds is unknown. Germline is not matched at one junction end, which may reflect a read error. The record originates from a study of T cell repertoires in cytomegalovirus infection. Study-level findings and limits: There were carriers of CMV plus the relevant HLA, and cumulative public TCR beta family frequency identified them.

MiXCR was run by TCRdb on the reads, yielding one entry per CDR3 protein. The sample holds around 500,000 distinct CDR3 sequences; approximately 40% are singletons and the top ten take about 45%. This sequence was found in a human donor in good health (CMV status not recorded). Some clones in this sample may be carry-over from other donors' samples. The source was cultured PBMCs, collected from culture after CMV antigen stimulation.

DNA for the CDR3: TGTGCCAGCAGCTTGGGGGGACCTCGCTCCTACAATGAGCAGTTCTTC. It yields the protein CASSLGGPRSYNEQFF. The chain recombines TRBV5-3 with TRBJ2-1; D might be TRBD2 (6 bases). TRBV5-3 is noted as an ORF with a role that remains uncertain. The CDR3 runs to 16 residues.